These 6 T cell receptor beta chains originate from one sample sequenced in a study of shared clonotypes between healthy human individuals. Cells designated naive CD8 were CD45RO-negative and were positively selected for CCR7, with terminally differentiated effector memory CD45RA+ cells excluded. Assay used: immunoSEQ multiplex PCR; TCRdb lists only in-frame clones, some missing. This table has about 2,100,000 clones, roughly 91% appearing once. The source material was naive CD8+ T cells from PBMCs. These receptors all come from a man in his late teens or twenties in good health. Some clones in this sample may be carry-over from other donors' samples.

This sequence joins TRBV5-4 and TRBJ1-3; D perhaps matches TRBD1 (5 bases). Trimming removed 5 bases from V and 4 bases from J, with 16 bases in between. CDR3 length: 15 amino acids. Germline lookup yields CDR1 SGHNT and CDR2 YYREEE (reference sequence). The CDR3: CASSWDGRLGNTIYF. The CDR3 DNA reads TGTGCCAGCAGTTGGGACGGACGACTCGGAAACACCATATATTTT.

V is TRBV30 and J is TRBJ2-7; D tentatively fits TRBD1 or TRBD2 (5 bases each). CDR1 is GTSNPN and CDR2 is SVGIG in the germline V gene (reference sequence). V was cut by 3 bases and J by 0 bases, with 15 bases left in between. The CDR3 runs 15 residues. The CDR3 nucleotides are TGTGCCTGGAGAAAAAAATGGGACGGCTCCTACGAGCAGTACTTC. Translating gives CAWRKKWDGSYEQYF.

The rearrangement uses TRBV10-3 and TRBJ1-2, with D uncertain. V lost 2 bases and J 4 bases, leaving 8 bases between the germline ends. The CDR3 is 13 residues long. Germline V gene sequence: CDR1 ENHRY, CDR2 SYGVKD. Here the CDR3 DNA reads TGTGCCATCAGTGAGAAACGTCTCTATGGCTACACCTTC. It is translated as CAISEKRLYGYTF.

This chain uses TRBV5-8 with TRBJ2-2, with a possible D match to TRBD1 (6 bases). Germline V lookup: CDR1 SGHTS, CDR2 YDEGEE. The CDR3 contains 16 residues. Trimming cost V 4 bases and J 0 bases, with 13 bases left between them. CDR3 nucleotide sequence: TGTGCCAGCAGCCGCAGGGGCGGACCGAACACCGGGGAGCTGTTTTTT. Protein product: CASSRRGGPNTGELFF.

The chain uses TRBV7-3 and TRBJ2-1; the match to TRBD2 covers 8 bases. Losses at the gene ends were 4 bases for V and 11 bases for J; bases not matched to a gene: 7. Germline assignment: CDR1 SGHTA and CDR2 FQGTGA. This CDR3 contains 13 residues. The CDR3 loop reads CASSWGTRDKQFF. CDR3 sequence (DNA): TGTGCCAGCAGCTGGGGGACTAGAGATAAGCAGTTCTTC.

The chain has TRBV19 and TRBJ1-1, with 7 bases matching TRBD1. Germline V gene lookup returns CDR1 LNHDA and CDR2 SQIVND (reference sequence). After removal of 7 bases from V and 4 bases from J, the junction contained 6 bases not matched to a gene. This CDR3 comprises 13 residues. The DNA of the CDR3 is TGTGCCAGTAACATCAACAGGGGCACTGAAGCTTTCTTT. Protein sequence: CASNINRGTEAFF. The variable domain in full, completed from reference TRBV19 and TRBJ1-1, reads DGGITQSPKYLFRKEGQNVTLSCEQNLNHDAMYWYRQDPGQGLRLIYYSQIVNDFQKGDIAEGYSVSREKKESFPLTVTSAQKNPTAFYLCASNINRGTEAFFGQGTRLTVV.